Below are 9 T cell receptor beta chains sequenced from a single sample in a study of beta chain features in type 1 diabetes. cDNA synthesis used the whole RNA isolate, giving expressed TCRB sequences. Using immunoSEQ multiplex PCR, the repertoire was profiled, and TCRdb retains in-frame clones only, with some absent. The sample has 350,000 to 450,000 clones; more than 13% are singletons. The source material was naive CD4+ T cells from blood. The receptors stem from a woman younger than 35 in good health.

The chain links TRBV7-9 to TRBJ1-1, with unresolved D. The V and J ends lost 2 bases and 1 base respectively, with 5 bases between them. CDR1 SEHNR and CDR2 FQNEAQ come from the germline V gene (reference sequence). The CDR3 length is 13 residues. The CDR3 DNA is TGTGCCAGCAGCTTAAGGAGGAACACTGAAGCTTTCTTT. Protein product: CASSLRRNTEAFF.

This clone has more than one count but fewer than ten. CDR3 DNA: TGTGCCAGCAGCAGGACTAGCGGTTGGGATACGCAGTATTTT. Translating gives CASSRTSGWDTQYF. The chain uses TRBV7-9 and TRBJ2-3; 10 bases fit TRBD2. The ends lost 5 bases at V and 6 bases at J; junction bases unmatched: 5. The CDR3 is made up of 14 amino acids. CDR1 and CDR2 (germline): SEHNR, FQNEAQ (reference sequence).

In this sample, this clone turned up a few times. The chain links TRBV7-2 to TRBJ2-1, with 7 bases that match TRBD2. Germline V gives CDR1 SGHTA, CDR2 FQGNSA. J lost 6 bases, V lost 2 bases, and 10 bases had no gene match. The CDR3 has 16 residues. This chain's CDR3 is CASSLWAGDHGNEQFF. Written as DNA, the CDR3 is TGTGCCAGCAGCTTATGGGCGGGAGACCATGGCAATGAGCAGTTCTTC.

The DNA of the CDR3 is TGTGCCTGGAGTTTCGTTCCTCTCTCCGCCCCCGGCGAGCAGTACTTC. This encodes CAWSFVPLSAPGEQYF. The chain links TRBV30 to TRBJ2-7; D not certain. The CDR3 is 16 amino acids. The germline V gene has CDR1 GTSNPN and CDR2 SVGIG (reference sequence). Trimming cost V 2 bases and J 6 bases, with 23 bases left between them.

The chain has TRBV25-1 and TRBJ2-1; 7 bases map to TRBD2. Germline V lookup: CDR1 MGHDK, CDR2 SYGVNS. CDR3 size: 16 residues. V lost 0 bases and J lost 2; bases outside the gene matches: 4. CDR3 sequence: CASSEYGGGTYNEQFF. CDR3 in DNA: TGTGCCAGCAGTGAATATGGGGGAGGGACCTACAATGAGCAGTTCTTC.

The V and J genes are TRBV30 and TRBJ1-1; perhaps TRBD1 as D (6 bases). This CDR3 is 14 amino acids long. Germline-derived CDR1 and CDR2 are GTSNPN and SVGIG (reference sequence). The ends were cut back, 5 bases at V and 0 bases at J, with 13 bases in the middle. As DNA, the CDR3 is TGTGCCTGGGGGGGGGCCATTATGAACACTGAAGCTTTCTTT. This codes for CAWGGAIMNTEAFF.

The gene calls are TRBV2 and TRBJ2-7; perhaps TRBD1 as D (6 bases). Germline V CDR1 and CDR2: SNHLY, FYNNEI. V lost 10 bases, J lost 2 bases, and 21 bases lay in between. This CDR3 comprises 15 residues. CDR3 region: CAILDDQGSAYEQYF. CDR3 in DNA: TGTGCCATCCTAGATGACCAGGGGAGCGCCTACGAGCAGTACTTC.

This clone was seen more than once but under ten times. The chain combines TRBV19 with TRBJ1-2; D is undetermined. V was cut by 6 bases and J by 8 bases, with 16 bases left in between. The germline V gene has CDR1 LNHDA and CDR2 SQIVND (reference sequence). CDR3 length: 13 residues. CDR3 DNA: TGTGCCAGTAGATGGACTGATGAGGAAGGCTACACCTTC. It encodes CASRWTDEEGYTF. Based on the CDR3 plus reference TRBV19 and TRBJ1-2, the full variable domain is DGGITQSPKYLFRKEGQNVTLSCEQNLNHDAMYWYRQDPGQGLRLIYYSQIVNDFQKGDIAEGYSVSREKKESFPLTVTSAQKNPTAFYLCASRWTDEEGYTFGSGTRLTVV.

The sample holds a few counts of this clone. The chain is built from TRBV14 and TRBJ2-3; unclear D gene. Trimming cost V 1 base and J 5 bases, with 10 bases left between them. Per germline, CDR1 SGHDN and CDR2 FVKESK. CDR3 size: 14 residues. As DNA, the CDR3 is TGTGCCAGCAGCCAAGCAGGTGTAATAGATACGCAGTATTTT. Protein: CASSQAGVIDTQYF.